These 14 T cell receptor delta chains were all obtained from the same sample, sequenced in a study of gamma-delta T cells after stem cell transplantation. TCRdb reapplied CATT to the RT-PCR reads. The sample records around 3,500 delta-chain clones, around an eighth being singletons. Specimen: gamma-delta T cells. Every receptor here comes from a human donor. It is not recorded whose cells these are; they may come from a transplant donor.

The chain joins TRDV1 to TRDJ2, with 9 bases matching TRDD3. No J segment appears in TCRdb, so it was assigned here by matching the sequence to germline. CDR1 is TSWWSYY and CDR2 is QGS in the germline V gene. The J segment lost 8 bases and the V segment lost 3 bases, leaving 16 bases of the junction unmatched. This CDR3 has 18 amino acids. This CDR3 reads CALGDNRRAGGWTAQLFF. The CDR3 nucleotides read TGTGCTCTTGGGGACAATCGACGGGCTGGGGGATGGACTGCACAACTCTTCTTT.

Of note for this clone: An end of the junction does not agree with germline; a read error may underlie this. The V gene is TRAV29/DV5, the J gene TRDJ1, with TRDD3 matching 12 bases. Assignment of the J gene here rests on matching the DNA to germline, because TCRdb gives none. The CDR3 extends over 19 amino acids. Germline CDR1 NSMFDY, CDR2 ISSIKDK. CDR3 DNA: TGCGCAGCAAGCGCGGGCCGGCGCTGGGGGATACGGAGGACCGATAAACTCATCTTT. Translated, it gives CAASAGRRWGIRRTDKLIF.

This clone was detected only a few times. Other DNA sequences from this sample encode an identical CDR3 as well. This chain links TRDV2 with TRDJ1; D ambiguous. Assignment of the J gene here rests on matching the DNA to germline, because TCRdb gives none. V gave up 0 bases and J gave up 0 bases, with 13 bases separating them. The CDR3 contains 16 residues. Germline CDR1 and CDR2: GEAIGNYY and EKD. CDR3 residues: CACDTGAGVYTDKLIF. In DNA form, the CDR3 reads TGTGCCTGTGACACCGGGGCGGGTGTGTACACCGATAAACTCATCTTT.

This clone was picked up a small number of times. V is TRAV29/DV5 and J is TRDJ2; 10 nucleotides align to TRDD3. V was clipped by 0 bases and J by 3 bases; unmatched bases: 17. CDR1 and CDR2 from the germline V gene are NSMFDY and ISSIKDK. The CDR3 totals 20 residues. The CDR3 protein is CAASASTGGSTPFMTAQLFF. CDR3 sequence (DNA): TGTGCAGCAAGCGCTTCTACTGGGGGATCCACTCCTTTTATGACAGCACAACTCTTCTTT.

The chain recombines TRDV1 with TRDJ1; TRDD3 aligns across 8 bases. Per germline, CDR1 TSWWSYY and CDR2 QGS. Trimming removed 0 bases from V and 0 bases from J; junction bases left unmatched: 15. This CDR3 has 20 residues. The CDR3 loop is CALGELRLAWGKSYTDKLIF. The CDR3 region has the DNA TGTGCTCTTGGGGAACTGCGCTTGGCCTGGGGGAAGTCTTACACCGATAAACTCATCTTT.

The V gene is TRDV1, the J gene TRDJ1, with 8 bases that match TRDD2. V was pared by 3 bases and J by 4 bases, with 31 bases of the junction left unmatched. The CDR3 has 23 amino acids. Germline CDR1 and CDR2: TSWWSYY and QGS. CDR3 in amino acids: CALGDSRSAFLWEDTCCGDKLIF. The CDR3 bases are TGTGCTCTTGGGGATTCCCGGTCAGCCTTCCTATGGGAGGATACTTGTTGTGGCGATAAACTCATCTTT.

This chain links TRDV1 with TRDJ1, with 10 bases matching TRDD3. Unmatched junction bases numbered 14, after V lost 1 base and J lost 3 bases. This CDR3 has 19 residues. Germline V CDR1 and CDR2: TSWWSYY, QGS. CDR3 DNA: TGTGCTCTTGGGGAACCCTCCGGTACTGGGGGATTATGCGCCGATAAACTCATCTTT. It translates to CALGEPSGTGGLCADKLIF.

The chain couples TRDV1 to TRDJ1; 9 bases line up with TRDD3. Because TCRdb records no J gene, it was assigned here through a match of the DNA to germline. The V and J ends lost 1 base and 1 base, in that order; junction bases with no gene match: 10. The CDR3 length is 18 residues. From germline, CDR1 is TSWWSYY and CDR2 QGS. CDR3 in amino acids: CALGERPGGILPTDKLIF. Here the CDR3 DNA reads TGTGCTCTTGGGGAACGACCGGGGGGGATACTGCCCACCGATAAACTCATCTTT.

Only a few counts were recorded for this clone. The chain combines TRDV1 with TRDJ1, with D unclear. The CDR3 is 16 residues long. The germline V gene has CDR1 TSWWSYY and CDR2 QGS. V lost 3 bases and J 4 bases, leaving 18 bases between the germline ends. CDR3 protein: CALGEAYPPGNDKLIF. The CDR3 bases are TGTGCTCTTGGGGAGGCATACCCCCCCGGGAACGATAAACTCATCTTT.

This clone was detected only a few times. The rearrangement links TRDV2 to TRDJ1, with TRDD3 matching over 11 bases. V gave up 5 bases and J gave up 2 bases; unmatched junction bases: 3. This CDR3 contains 14 residues. Germline CDR1 reads GEAIGNYY; CDR2 reads EKD. This CDR3 is CACGYWGITDKLIF. The CDR3 nucleotides read TGTGCCTGTGGCTACTGGGGGATAACCGATAAACTCATCTTT.

This clone came up a few times. J is TRDJ1 and V is TRDV1; 11 bases fit TRDD3. Germline V gene data show CDR1 as TSWWSYY and CDR2 as QGS. The V segment lost 3 bases and the J segment 0 bases; nucleotides outside the gene matches: 9. The CDR3 contains 18 residues. The CDR3 spells CALGDPGGYIGDTDKLIF. CDR3 sequence (DNA): TGTGCTCTTGGGGATCCTGGGGGATACATCGGGGACACCGATAAACTCATCTTT.

The table lists this clone with a few counts. The chain couples TRDV3 to TRDJ3; no clear D. The CDR3 has 14 amino acids. The V gene's germline CDR1 is TVYSNPD and CDR2 GDNSRS (reference sequence). V was cut by 4 bases and J by 3 bases, with 10 bases left in between. The CDR3 is CASKRVWDTRQMFF. The DNA for the CDR3 is TGTGCCTCAAAAAGGGTCTGGGACACCCGACAGATGTTTTTC. The full variable domain, its missing parts supplied by reference TRDV3 and TRDJ3, is CDKVTQSSPDQTVASGSEVVLLCTYDTVYSNPDLFWYRIRPDYSFQFVFYGDNSRSEGADFTQGRFSVKHILTQKAFHLVISPVRTEDSATYYCASKRVWDTRQMFFGTGIKLFVEP.

The chain has TRDV1 and TRDJ1; 9 bases fit TRDD2. TCRdb leaves out the J gene; it was filled in here by matching the DNA to germline. The CDR3 contains 20 residues. V lost 0 bases, J lost 0 bases, and 14 bases stayed unmatched. Germline-derived CDR1 and CDR2 are TSWWSYY and QGS. The CDR3 spells CALGELPFLPRGLYTDKLIF. The CDR3 coding sequence is TGTGCTCTTGGGGAACTCCCCTTCCTACCGCGGGGATTATACACCGATAAACTCATCTTT.

This clone was counted between two and nine times. This rearrangement joins TRDV1 to TRDJ1; D uncertain. The CDR3 consists of 16 residues. V dropped 2 bases and J dropped 8 bases, with 21 bases sitting between them. CDR1 is TSWWSYY and CDR2 is QGS in the germline V gene. The CDR3 region is CALGEGLGNASDKLIF. Here the CDR3 DNA reads TGTGCTCTTGGGGAAGGTCTTGGGAACGCCTCGGACAAACTCATCTTT.